Presented here are 24 T cell receptor beta chains from one specimen sequenced in a study of blood T cell repertoires in COVID-19. Repertoires were generated with immunoSEQ multiplex PCR, while TCRdb's copy carries only in-frame clones and drops some. The sample contains 200,000 to 250,000 clones, 75% to 90% of which appear only once. Sequencing was performed on peripheral blood. These receptors came from a man aged 55 to 69 who had recovered from COVID-19.

The J gene is TRBJ1-1, the V gene TRBV14; D not resolved. Germline CDR1 and CDR2: SGHDN and FVKESK. Trimming took off 1 base at V and 7 bases at J, with 10 bases between the two ends. CDR3 length: 13 residues. CDR3 bases: TGTGCCAGCAGCCAAGTACCCTCCTATGAAGCTTTCTTT. Translation gives CASSQVPSYEAFF. The whole variable domain, remainder taken from reference TRBV14 and TRBJ1-1, is EAGVTQFPSHSVIEKGQTVTLRCDPISGHDNLYWYRRVMGKEIKFLLHFVKESKQDESGMPNNRFLAERTGGTYSTLKVQPAELEDSGVYFCASSQVPSYEAFFGQGTRLTVV.

The chain links TRBV20-1 to TRBJ2-7, with a possible D match to TRBD2 (5 bases). Trimming took off 3 bases at V and 3 bases at J, with 6 bases between the two ends. This CDR3 is built from 11 residues. Germline values: CDR1 DFQATT, CDR2 SNEGSKA (reference sequence). The CDR3 sequence is CSASRDYEQYF. CDR3 coding DNA: TGCAGTGCTAGTCGGGACTACGAGCAGTACTTC.

This chain links TRBV5-6 with TRBJ2-1; TRBD2 agrees at 7 bases. The CDR3 sequence is 14 residues long. With 0 bases clipped from V and 7 bases from J, the junction kept 4 bases outside the gene matches. CDR1 SGHDT and CDR2 YYEEEE come from the germline V gene. The CDR3 sequence: CASSLGLAINEQFF. The CDR3 bases are TGTGCCAGCAGCTTGGGACTAGCCATTAATGAGCAGTTCTTC. Drawing the rest from reference TRBV5-6 and TRBJ2-1, the complete variable domain is DAGVTQSPTHLIKTRGQQVTLRCSPKSGHDTVSWYQQALGQGPQFIFQYYEEEERQRGNFPDRFSGHQFPNYSSELNVNALLLGDSALYLCASSLGLAINEQFFGPGTRLTVL.

This clone was counted once. The V and J genes are TRBV6-5 and TRBJ2-1; 8 bases align to TRBD1. Unmatched junction bases numbered 4, after V lost 5 bases and J lost 7 bases. This CDR3 comprises 13 residues. Looked up from germline, CDR1 is MNHEY and CDR2 is SVGAGI. CDR3 amino acids: CASSTTGVNEQFF. The CDR3 DNA sequence: TGTGCCAGCAGTACGACAGGGGTGAATGAGCAGTTCTTC.

This sequence joins TRBV24-1 and TRBJ2-1, with 12 bases matching TRBD2. Germline V gene data show CDR1 as KGHDR and CDR2 as SFDVKD. J was trimmed by 7 bases and V by 1 base; bases with no gene match: 4. The CDR3 extends over 16 amino acids. The DNA of the CDR3 is TGTGCCACCAGTGATTTCGCGACTAGCGGGAGTAATGAGCAGTTCTTC. Amino acids: CATSDFATSGSNEQFF.

CDR3 DNA sequence: TGTGCCAGCAGCTTCCAGGGGGGCAACAATTCACCCCTCCACTTT. It encodes CASSFQGGNNSPLHF. The V call is TRBV7-3, the J call TRBJ1-6; TRBD1 matches 7 bases. The trim removed 3 bases at V and 7 bases at J, leaving 6 bases unmatched. Germline V lookup: CDR1 SGHTA, CDR2 FQGTGA. The CDR3 has 15 amino acids.

In this sample, this clone turned up a few times. The sample has other DNA sequences that encode this CDR3 too. This sequence joins TRBV5-1 and TRBJ2-7; 11 bases line up with TRBD1. The CDR3 is 14 amino acids. Germline CDR1 SGHRS, CDR2 YFSETQ. V shed 4 bases and J 4 bases; nucleotides not matched to a gene: 4. Written as DNA, the CDR3 is TGCGCCAGCAGCGTGCGGGACAGGGGGTACGAGCAGTACTTC. Residues: CASSVRDRGYEQYF. Supplemented by reference TRBV5-1 and TRBJ2-7, the full variable domain reads KAGVTQTPRYLIKTRGQQVTLSCSPISGHRSVSWYQQTPGQGLQFLFEYFSETQRNKGNFPGRFSGRQFSNSRSEMNVSTLELGDSALYLCASSVRDRGYEQYFGPGTRLTVT.

J is TRBJ1-1 and V is TRBV7-8, with D hard to call. V was trimmed by 1 base and J by 2 bases, leaving 8 bases between them. In germline, CDR1 is SGHVS, CDR2 FQNEAQ. CDR3 length: 14 amino acids. CDR3 in DNA: TGTGCCAGCAGCTTAGTTATAGCTAACACTGAAGCTTTCTTT. Protein: CASSLVIANTEAFF.

The V call is TRBV19, the J call TRBJ1-3, with a possible D match to TRBD1 (5 bases). The length of the CDR3 is 16 residues. V lost 7 bases, J lost 3 bases, and 19 bases lay in between. From germline, CDR1 is LNHDA and CDR2 SQIVND (reference sequence). This CDR3 reads CASTRETGFGGNTIYF. Here the CDR3 DNA reads TGTGCCAGTACCCGAGAAACAGGCTTCGGTGGAAACACCATATATTTT.

A few counts support this clone. CDR3 nucleotide sequence: TGTGCCAGCAGCTTGGGGTTGACAAACACTGAAGCTTTCTTT. This gives the protein CASSLGLTNTEAFF. The rearrangement joins TRBV5-5 to TRBJ1-1; D remains ambiguous. Deletions cut 0 bases from V and 2 bases from J, with 8 bases between. The CDR3 covers 14 residues. Per the germline V gene, CDR1 is SGHKS and CDR2 is YYEKEE (reference sequence). The variable domain in full, with the rest retrieved from reference TRBV5-5 and TRBJ1-1, is DAGVTQSPTHLIKTRGQQVTLRCSPISGHKSVSWYQQVLGQGPQFIFQYYEKEERGRGNFPDRFSARQFPNYSSELNVNALLLGDSALYLCASSLGLTNTEAFFGQGTRLTVV.

The chain links TRBV28 to TRBJ1-1, with D uncertain. The CDR3 extends over 14 amino acids. V was cut by 3 bases and J by 0 bases, with 8 bases left in between. Germline V gives CDR1 MDHEN, CDR2 SYDVKM. The DNA of the CDR3 is TGTGCCAGCAGTTTCCGCGTGGTGAACACTGAAGCTTTCTTT. It translates to CASSFRVVNTEAFF. The full variable domain, completed using reference TRBV28 and TRBJ1-1, is DVKVTQSSRYLVKRTGEKVFLECVQDMDHENMFWYRQDPGLGLRLIYFSYDVKMKEKGDIPEGYSVSREKKERFSLILESASTNQTSMYLCASSFRVVNTEAFFGQGTRLTVV.

The chain joins TRBV27 to TRBJ2-7, with a tentative D call TRBD2 (6 bases). Per germline, CDR1 MNHEY and CDR2 SMNVEV (reference sequence). The V and J ends lost 3 bases and 0 bases respectively, with 12 bases between them. This CDR3 region has 15 residues. Here the CDR3 DNA reads TGTGCCAGCAGTTTCAGAGCGGGTGGCTCCTACGAGCAGTACTTC. As protein: CASSFRAGGSYEQYF.

This chain links TRBV27 with TRBJ1-2; 8 nucleotides align to TRBD1. The CDR3 spans 15 residues. The ends lost 4 bases at V and 8 bases at J; junction bases unmatched: 12. The germline gives CDR1 MNHEY, CDR2 SMNVEV (reference sequence). CDR3 nucleotides: TGTGCCAGCAGTTCGAGGCCGGGACAGGTGAACGGCTACACCTTC. It encodes CASSSRPGQVNGYTF.

This sequence joins TRBV11-3 and TRBJ2-1; 10 bases match TRBD1. CDR1 and CDR2 (germline): SGHNT, YENEEA. The CDR3 extends over 16 amino acids. The trim removed 1 base at V and 8 bases at J, leaving 8 bases unmatched. CDR3 region: CASSLAGTGVLDEQFF. As DNA, the CDR3 is TGTGCCAGCAGCTTAGCCGGGACAGGGGTTTTAGATGAGCAGTTCTTC.

V usage is TRBV5-1 and J usage is TRBJ2-5, with 10 bases identical to TRBD2. V was pared by 2 bases and J by 4 bases, with 5 bases of the junction left unmatched. CDR3 length equals 15 residues. The V gene's germline CDR1 is SGHRS and CDR2 YFSETQ. The chain's CDR3 is CASSLSGGAIETQYF. CDR3 DNA: TGCGCCAGCAGCTTAAGCGGGGGGGCCATAGAGACCCAGTACTTC.

The chain combines TRBV3-1 (or the pseudogene TRBV3-2) with TRBJ2-6, with D possibly TRBD2 on 7 matching bases. The V and J ends lost 4 bases and 4 bases respectively, with 23 bases between them. The germline V gene encodes CDR1 LGHDT and CDR2 YNNKEL (reference sequence). This CDR3 has 19 amino acids. The CDR3 loop is CASSPGGGGANQGANVLTF. The CDR3 DNA is TGTGCCAGCAGCCCCGGAGGGGGGGGCGCAAATCAAGGGGCCAACGTCCTGACTTTC.

The genes are TRBV27 and TRBJ2-1, with 10 bases identical to TRBD1. The CDR3 has 17 amino acids. Trimming removed 4 bases from V and 4 bases from J; junction bases left unmatched: 10. The V gene's germline CDR1 is MNHEY and CDR2 SMNVEV (reference sequence). The CDR3 DNA is TGTGCCAGCAGTTCATCGACAGGGGGCGCAGCATACAATGAGCAGTTCTTC. The encoded protein is CASSSSTGGAAYNEQFF.

This chain uses TRBV4-2 with TRBJ1-5, with 7 bases identical to TRBD1. Germline loops: CDR1 LGHNA, CDR2 YNFKEQ. The CDR3 has 15 residues. J gave up 0 bases and V 5 bases, and 4 bases lay outside the gene matches. The CDR3 region has the DNA TGTGCCAGCAGCGAGACAGGGTATAGCAATCAGCCCCAGCATTTT. It is translated as CASSETGYSNQPQHF.

The chain uses TRBV5-1 and TRBJ2-1; 10 positions match TRBD2. V lost 0 bases to trimming and J lost 9 bases; unmatched junction nucleotides: 6. Germline CDR1 reads SGHRS; CDR2 reads YFSETQ. The CDR3 extends over 15 amino acids. CDR3 coding DNA: TGCGCCAGCAGCTTGGTTCTAGCGGGAGTACTTGAGCAGTTCTTC. As protein: CASSLVLAGVLEQFF.

The chain carries TRBV10-3 and TRBJ1-6; 9 bases agree with TRBD1. The J segment lost 7 bases and the V segment lost 5 bases, leaving 3 bases of the junction unmatched. Germline V gene sequence: CDR1 ENHRY, CDR2 SYGVKD. The length of the CDR3 is 14 residues. The CDR3 sequence is CAISLGQGNSPLHF. The DNA of the CDR3 is TGTGCCATCAGTCTTGGACAGGGGAATTCACCCCTCCACTTT.

J is TRBJ2-3 and V is TRBV5-6; TRBD2 is a possible D gene (5 bases). This CDR3 is built from 13 residues. The V and J ends lost 9 bases and 3 bases respectively, with 14 bases between them. The V gene's germline CDR1 is SGHDT and CDR2 YYEEEE. The CDR3 region is CATAVGGTDTQYF. The CDR3 nucleotides read TGTGCCACCGCAGTGGGCGGGACAGATACGCAGTATTTT.

This rearrangement joins TRBV28 to TRBJ2-3; 13 bases are shared with TRBD2. The CDR3 runs 16 residues. Germline CDR1 reads MDHEN; CDR2 reads SYDVKM. Germline trimming cut 5 bases from V and 8 bases from J; bases unmatched to any gene: 10. CDR3 protein: CASSPRTSGRSGTQYF. Written as DNA, the CDR3 is TGTGCCAGCAGTCCCCGGACTAGCGGGAGAAGCGGTACGCAGTATTTT.

This rearrangement joins TRBV7-2 to TRBJ2-3; perhaps TRBD2 as D (5 bases). Trimming left V 0 bases short and J 7 bases short, with 8 bases between. This CDR3 has 13 amino acids. Germline loops: CDR1 SGHTA, CDR2 FQGNSA. CDR3 DNA sequence: TGTGCCAGCAGCTTAGCGGGAGTAAATACGCAGTATTTT. Its protein is CASSLAGVNTQYF.

The chain links TRBV19 to TRBJ2-2; D is perhaps TRBD2 (7 bases). V was pared by 4 bases and J by 6 bases, with 9 bases between. The germline CDR1 and CDR2 sequences are LNHDA and SQIVND (reference sequence). CDR3 length equals 13 residues. The CDR3 DNA is TGTGCCAGTAGTAAGGGGGGGGCCGGGGAGCTGTTTTTT. Translating it yields CASSKGGAGELFF.